This T cell receptor beta chain was recovered during a study of CD8 T cells in ankylosing spondylitis. This CDR3 spans 16 amino acids. V was clipped by 5 bases and J by 1 base; unmatched bases: 7. The V gene's germline CDR1 is SEHNR and CDR2 FQNEAQ (reference sequence). TCRdb reprocessed the 5' RACE reads with MiXCR, giving one entry per CDR3 protein. The data contain 30,000 to 45,000 distinct CDR3 sequences, around an eighth of them singletons. V and J are TRBV7-9 and TRBJ2-5; 10 bases align to TRBD1. The clonotype comes from a male donor with ankylosing spondylitis. The specimen sequenced was synovial fluid, either unsorted or a sorted T cell fraction (not recorded which). The CDR3 here is CASSPSGTGVQETQYF. Here the CDR3 DNA reads TGTGCCAGCAGCCCTTCGGGGACAGGGGTCCAAGAGACCCAGTACTTC. The full variable domain, completed using reference TRBV7-9 and TRBJ2-5, is DTGVSQNPRHKITKRGQNVTFRCDPISEHNRLYWYRQTLGQGPEFLTYFQNEAQLEKSRLLSDRFSAERPKGSFSTLEIQRTEQGDSAMYLCASSPSGTGVQETQYFGPGTRLLVL.